This T cell receptor beta chain was captured in a study of T-cell reconstitution after alpha-beta-depleted transplantation in children. Study-level points and caveats: Certain patients had high TCRbeta diversity at day 60, and it came from recipient T cells and thymic progenitors that survived. Among T cells one year after transplant, newly produced cells accounted for most counts and diversity. By about two months after transplant, alpha-beta T cells reportedly arose from several hundred graft clones that had expanded.

CDR3 length equals 14 residues. V was cut by 4 bases and J by 7 bases, with 13 bases left in between. Per the germline V gene, CDR1 is MRHNA and CDR2 is SNTAGT. As for this clonotype: As yet, its antigen is unknown.

It was with unique molecular identifiers that the TCRbeta library was prepared. TCRdb called the PCR reads again in MiXCR, with one record for every CDR3 protein. Of around 600,000 distinct CDR3 sequences listed, about 23% are singletons. Sequenced material: PBMCs, mostly from graft donor cells, taken 360 days after TCRalphabeta/CD19-depleted stem cell transplant. The chain employs TRBV6-4 and TRBJ2-2; no clear D. The TCR comes from a boy in the first two years of life who had a stem cell transplant for acute myeloid leukemia, so the T cells may come from the graft donor. For the CDR3, the DNA is TGTGCCAGCAGTGTAAACGGCGTCGGCGGGGAGCTGTTTTTT. It yields the protein CASSVNGVGGELFF.